What follows are 22 T cell receptor beta chains derived from one specimen sequenced in a study of blood T cells in healthy people across ages. The authors ran a second PCR of 7 to 11 cycles using a sample-barcoded 5' primer and a J-beta primer mix. Using its own MiXCR run on the 5' RACE reads, TCRdb lists one record per CDR3 protein. The sample records about 1,400,000 distinct CDR3 sequences, approximately 40% being singletons. What was sequenced was blood. The receptors were sampled from a young woman in good health.

This clonotype has a handful of counts. The CDR3 DNA sequence: TGTGCCAGCAGCTTACTGGACAGGCACACAGATACGCAGTATTTT. It specifies CASSLLDRHTDTQYF. This chain joins TRBV7-8 and TRBJ2-3; TRBD1 aligns across 7 bases. This CDR3 spans 15 amino acids. Per germline, CDR1 SGHVS and CDR2 FQNEAQ. V gave up 2 bases and J gave up 2 bases; unmatched junction bases: 4.

The V call is TRBV30, the J call TRBJ1-2; D is possibly TRBD1 (6 bases). The CDR3 is made up of 11 amino acids. Trimming left V 8 bases short and J 8 bases short, with 15 bases between. Germline values: CDR1 GTSNPN, CDR2 SVGIG (reference sequence). CDR3 in amino acids: CAGILGGGYTF. In DNA form, the CDR3 reads TGTGCCGGGATACTGGGGGGCGGCTACACCTTC.

This clonotype has just a few counts. V gene TRBV11-2 combines with J gene TRBJ2-3; 9 bases are shared with TRBD2. The length of the CDR3 is 16 residues. The germline CDR1 and CDR2 sequences are SGHAT and FQNNGV. The V gene end was trimmed by 10 bases and the J gene end by 2 bases; junction bases not matched to a gene: 13. In DNA, the CDR3 is TGTGCCACCAATAGCGGGGGCGCACCCCTCACAGATACGCAGTATTTT. This gives the protein CATNSGGAPLTDTQYF.

The chain joins TRBV20-1 to TRBJ2-4; D unclear. The assigned J gene may be wrong: the sequence end matches TRBJ2-7 better. From germline, CDR1 is DFQATT and CDR2 SNEGSKA (reference sequence). The CDR3 is 13 amino acids. The DNA of the CDR3 is TGCAGTGCTAGTTGGCCGAGCTCCTACGAGCAGTACTTC. As protein: CSASWPSSYEQYF.

This chain uses TRBV6-1 with TRBJ1-1, with D possibly being TRBD1 (5 bases). Per the germline V gene, CDR1 is MNHNS and CDR2 is SASEGT. The CDR3 spans 11 residues. V lost 11 bases and J 5 bases, leaving 12 bases between the germline ends. The CDR3 here is CAWGGLTEAFF. The CDR3 DNA follows: TGTGCCTGGGGGGGATTGACTGAAGCTTTCTTT.

This rearrangement joins TRBV4-1 to TRBJ2-3, with 8 bases fitting TRBD2. Germline loops: CDR1 MGHRA, CDR2 YSYEKL. Unmatched junction bases numbered 8, after V lost 4 bases and J lost 2 bases. The CDR3 consists of 16 residues. The CDR3 is CASSPGRRGDTDTQYF. DNA for the CDR3: TGCGCCAGCAGCCCTGGGCGGCGGGGGGACACAGATACGCAGTATTTT.

The chain employs TRBV2 and TRBJ1-2, with 10 bases matching TRBD1. CDR1 is SNHLY, CDR2 FYNNEI, per germline. J gave up 6 bases and V 4 bases, and 8 bases lay outside the gene matches. This CDR3 region has 15 residues. The CDR3 nucleotides read TGTGCCAGCAGTGTAACCGGGACAGGGGTGGATGGCTACACCTTC. Translated: CASSVTGTGVDGYTF.

The sample holds a few counts of this clonotype. The rearrangement links TRBV5-1 to TRBJ1-6, with TRBD1 as a possible D gene (6 bases). The CDR3 runs to 14 residues. The germline CDR1 and CDR2 sequences are SGHRS and YFSETQ. With 5 bases removed from V and 8 bases from J, the gap between germline ends came to 14 bases. The CDR3 sequence: CASSHTGLDSPLHF. CDR3 bases: TGCGCCAGCAGTCATACAGGGCTTGATTCACCCCTCCACTTT.

In its sample, this clonotype was seen a few times. This chain uses TRBV6-5 with TRBJ1-4; a weak D match, TRBD1 (6 bases). The CDR3 has 13 residues. The germline gives CDR1 MNHEY, CDR2 SVGAGI. The V end lost 6 bases, the J end lost 7 bases, and 12 bases lay between the germline ends. The CDR3 protein is CASRGGIGEKLFF. The CDR3 coding sequence is TGTGCCAGCAGAGGGGGGATCGGTGAAAAACTGTTTTTT.

Of note for this clonotype: A read error may be the cause here, since a much bigger clone is one base away. J is TRBJ2-5 and V is TRBV11-1; D is uncertain. CDR3 size: 11 residues. V dropped 5 bases and J dropped 11 bases, with 12 bases sitting between them. Germline assignment: CDR1 SGHAT and CDR2 FQDESV (reference sequence). CDR3 amino acids: CASSQTDEQYF. The CDR3 coding sequence is TGTGCCAGCAGCCAGACGGATGAGCAGTACTTC.

V gene TRBV10-3 combines with J gene TRBJ1-2; 8 nucleotides match TRBD1. The CDR3 loop spans 14 amino acids. Germline V lookup: CDR1 ENHRY, CDR2 SYGVKD. Trimming at V came to 7 bases and at J to 2 bases, leaving 6 bases not matched to a gene. CDR3 sequence: CAITGGQANYGYTF. The CDR3, as DNA: TGTGCCATCACCGGGGGACAGGCAAACTATGGCTACACCTTC.

Regarding this clonotype: At one end the junction does not follow the germline gene, possibly because of a read error. The chain links TRBV4-1 to TRBJ1-2; D gene uncertain. From germline, CDR1 is MGHRA and CDR2 YSYEKL. The CDR3 loop spans 14 amino acids. The CDR3 reads CVSSQARGDYGYTF. The CDR3 nucleotides are TGCGTCAGCAGCCAAGCACGCGGGGACTATGGCTACACCTTC.

The chain couples TRBV5-6 to TRBJ1-1, with D maybe TRBD1 (5 bases). The V gene lost 2 bases and the J gene lost 4 bases, with 12 bases spanning the gap. CDR1 is SGHDT and CDR2 is YYEEEE in the germline V gene. The CDR3 length is 14 residues. The CDR3 is CASSLPTGGTEAFF. The CDR3 region has the DNA TGTGCCAGCAGCTTACCAACTGGGGGCACTGAAGCTTTCTTT.

This clonotype was picked up a small number of times. The chain couples TRBV6-2 or TRBV6-3 to TRBJ2-5; 8 bases map to TRBD1. V lost 6 bases and J lost 3; bases outside the gene matches: 6. From germline, CDR1 is MNHEY and CDR2 SVGEGT. This CDR3 comprises 14 residues. The CDR3: CASSTLTGEETQYF. In nucleotides, the CDR3 is TGTGCCAGCAGCACGTTGACAGGGGAAGAGACCCAGTACTTC.

V and J are TRBV20-1 and TRBJ2-5; 7 bases match TRBD2. Germline-derived CDR1 and CDR2 are DFQATT and SNEGSKA (reference sequence). V dropped 1 base and J dropped 7; count of bases not matched to a gene: 9. The CDR3 spans 14 residues. CDR3 sequence reads: CSARGGEGVVTQYF. The CDR3 DNA reads as TGCAGTGCTAGAGGAGGGGAGGGAGTGGTGACCCAGTACTTC.

The J gene is TRBJ2-3, the V gene TRBV7-9, with 10 bases identical to TRBD2. CDR1 SEHNR and CDR2 FQNEAQ come from the germline V gene (reference sequence). The CDR3 is made up of 14 amino acids. V gave up 7 bases and J gave up 2 bases; unmatched junction bases: 3. As DNA, the CDR3 is TGTGCCAGCAAACTAGCGGGGCTCACAGATACGCAGTATTTT. This translates into CASKLAGLTDTQYF.

The gene calls are TRBV27 and TRBJ1-1; D is possibly TRBD1 (5 bases). Trimming stripped 6 bases from V and 6 bases from J, with 26 bases between. This CDR3 is 17 amino acids long. Germline CDR1 reads MNHEY; CDR2 reads SMNVEV (reference sequence). The DNA of the CDR3 is TGTGCCAGCAGATTTTACGGGCAGGGTTCGTTTATCTCTGAAGCTTTCTTT. The encoded protein is CASRFYGQGSFISEAFF.

V and J are TRBV4-1 and TRBJ2-7, with D perhaps being TRBD1 or TRBD2 (6 bases each). CDR1 and CDR2 (germline): MGHRA, YSYEKL. This CDR3 is built from 15 residues. V was shortened by 4 bases and J by 4 bases, with 17 bases between the two germline ends. The CDR3 region is CASSPLMRGRYEQYF. CDR3 bases: TGCGCCAGCAGCCCACTTATGAGGGGGAGGTACGAGCAGTACTTC.

V and J are TRBV27 and TRBJ2-3, with 12 bases identical to TRBD2. Trimming took 5 bases from V and 0 from J; bases not matched to a gene: 15. The CDR3 contains 20 residues. Germline V lookup: CDR1 MNHEY, CDR2 SMNVEV (reference sequence). This CDR3 is CASSPRTSGTRPISTDTQYF. In nucleotides, the CDR3 is TGTGCCAGCAGTCCTCGGACTAGCGGGACTCGCCCAATTAGCACAGATACGCAGTATTTT.

The chain uses TRBV10-3 and TRBJ2-2; perhaps D is TRBD1 or TRBD2 (5 bases each). Trimming took 10 bases from V and 1 from J, leaving 19 bases between them. CDR3 length: 16 amino acids. The germline V gene encodes CDR1 ENHRY and CDR2 SYGVKD. The CDR3 nucleotides read TGTGCCACTCGGGGACCCTCAAAGGGGAACACCGGGGAGCTGTTTTTT. Its translation: CATRGPSKGNTGELFF.

This clonotype was seen once. The V call is TRBV7-2, the J call TRBJ2-7, with 8 bases fitting TRBD2. The CDR3 is made up of 15 amino acids. From germline, CDR1 is SGHTA and CDR2 FQGNSA. V lost 6 bases to trimming and J lost 7 bases; unmatched junction nucleotides: 14. Here the CDR3 reads CASRQSGGSYNEQYF. The CDR3 coding sequence is TGTGCCAGCAGACAAAGCGGGGGAAGTTACAATGAGCAGTACTTC.

This chain links TRBV12-3 or TRBV12-4 with TRBJ2-5; 8 bases fit TRBD1. The J call may be wrong; the DNA end is better matched by TRBJ2-7. There are 15 residues in the CDR3. As DNA, the CDR3 is TGTGCCAGCAGCCCCGGGACAGGTGTTTACTACGAGCAGTACTTC. Translating it yields CASSPGTGVYYEQYF.